This T cell receptor beta chain was profiled in a study of cytomegalovirus exposure and HLA in healthy donors. Overall study results and limits: Rates of TCR association differed by HLA locus in a later analysis, with DRB1 highest and HLA-C lowest.

As concerns this clone: Antigen: not known.

Germline-derived CDR1 and CDR2 are SGHDT and YYEEEE. Trimming removed 4 bases from V and 11 bases from J, with 19 bases in between. The CDR3 loop spans 14 amino acids. These donors, healthy bone marrow donors, were studied. PCR amplification relied on 60 Vbeta primers (plus 13 Jbeta primers). The table came from immunoSEQ multiplex PCR; TCRdb's copy has only in-frame clones and leaves some out. The table includes around 83,000 clones, roughly 78% detected once. Sequencing was done on a sample of PBMCs. The TCR was taken from a male donor in good health and CMV-seropositive. This chain joins TRBV5-6 and TRBJ1-5, with D possibly matching TRBD1 (6 bases). CDR3 nucleotide sequence: TGTGCCAGCAGCGTCGACAGGCGCCCAGAGTCCCAGCATTTT. Protein: CASSVDRRPESQHF.